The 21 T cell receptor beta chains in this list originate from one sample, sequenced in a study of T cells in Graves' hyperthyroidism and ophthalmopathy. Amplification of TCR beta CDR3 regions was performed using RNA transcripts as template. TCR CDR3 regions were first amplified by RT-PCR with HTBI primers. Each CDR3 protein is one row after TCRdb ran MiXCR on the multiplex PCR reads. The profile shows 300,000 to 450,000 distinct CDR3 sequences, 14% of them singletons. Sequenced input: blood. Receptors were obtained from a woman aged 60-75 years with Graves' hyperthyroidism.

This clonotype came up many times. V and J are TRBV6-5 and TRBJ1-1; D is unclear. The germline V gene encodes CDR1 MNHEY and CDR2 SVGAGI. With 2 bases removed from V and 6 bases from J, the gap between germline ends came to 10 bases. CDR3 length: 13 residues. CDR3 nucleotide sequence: TGTGCCAGCAGTTACGATCCTGGGGCTGAAGCTTTCTTT. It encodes CASSYDPGAEAFF.

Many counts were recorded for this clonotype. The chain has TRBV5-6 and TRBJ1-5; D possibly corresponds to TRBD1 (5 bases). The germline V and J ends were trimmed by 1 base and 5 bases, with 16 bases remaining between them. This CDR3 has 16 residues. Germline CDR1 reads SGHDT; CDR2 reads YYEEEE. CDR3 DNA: TGTGCCAGCAGCTTGAAGGGCAGGGAAGGCGATCAGCCCCAGCATTTT. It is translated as CASSLKGREGDQPQHF. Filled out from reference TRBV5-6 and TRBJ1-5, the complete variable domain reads DAGVTQSPTHLIKTRGQQVTLRCSPKSGHDTVSWYQQALGQGPQFIFQYYEEEERQRGNFPDRFSGHQFPNYSSELNVNALLLGDSALYLCASSLKGREGDQPQHFGDGTRLSIL.

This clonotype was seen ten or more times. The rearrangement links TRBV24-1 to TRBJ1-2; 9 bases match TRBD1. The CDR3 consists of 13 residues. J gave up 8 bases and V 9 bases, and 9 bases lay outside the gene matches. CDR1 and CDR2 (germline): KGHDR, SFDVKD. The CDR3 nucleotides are TGTGCCACCCGGCGAAGACAGGGGGGAGGCTACACCTTC. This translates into CATRRRQGGGYTF.

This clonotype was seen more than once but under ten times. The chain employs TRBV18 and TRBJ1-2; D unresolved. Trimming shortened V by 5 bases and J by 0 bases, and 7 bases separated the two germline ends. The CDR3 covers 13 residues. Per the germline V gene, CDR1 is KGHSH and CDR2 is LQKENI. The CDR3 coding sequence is TGTGCCAGCTCAGAAGCAGCTAACTATGGCTACACCTTC. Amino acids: CASSEAANYGYTF.

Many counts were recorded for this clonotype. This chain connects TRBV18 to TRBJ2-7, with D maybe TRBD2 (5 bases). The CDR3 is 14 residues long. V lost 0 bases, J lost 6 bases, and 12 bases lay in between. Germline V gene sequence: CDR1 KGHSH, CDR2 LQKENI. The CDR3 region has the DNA TGTGCCAGCTCACCACCGGTCCAGCGGCGCGAGCAGTACTTC. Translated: CASSPPVQRREQYF.

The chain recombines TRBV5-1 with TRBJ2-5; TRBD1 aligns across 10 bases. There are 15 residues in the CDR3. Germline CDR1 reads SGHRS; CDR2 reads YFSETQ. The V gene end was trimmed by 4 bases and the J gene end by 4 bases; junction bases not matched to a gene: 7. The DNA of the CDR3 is TGCGCCAGCAGCATAGACAGGGGGCTGGGAGAGACCCAGTACTTC. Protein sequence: CASSIDRGLGETQYF. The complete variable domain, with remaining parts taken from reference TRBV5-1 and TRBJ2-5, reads KAGVTQTPRYLIKTRGQQVTLSCSPISGHRSVSWYQQTPGQGLQFLFEYFSETQRNKGNFPGRFSGRQFSNSRSEMNVSTLELGDSALYLCASSIDRGLGETQYFGPGTRLLVL.

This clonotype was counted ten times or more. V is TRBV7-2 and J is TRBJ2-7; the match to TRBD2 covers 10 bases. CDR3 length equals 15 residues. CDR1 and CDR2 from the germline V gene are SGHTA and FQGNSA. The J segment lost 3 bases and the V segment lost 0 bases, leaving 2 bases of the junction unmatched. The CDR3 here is CASSLARTSGYEQYF. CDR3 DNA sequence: TGTGCCAGCAGCTTAGCGAGGACTAGCGGCTACGAGCAGTACTTC.

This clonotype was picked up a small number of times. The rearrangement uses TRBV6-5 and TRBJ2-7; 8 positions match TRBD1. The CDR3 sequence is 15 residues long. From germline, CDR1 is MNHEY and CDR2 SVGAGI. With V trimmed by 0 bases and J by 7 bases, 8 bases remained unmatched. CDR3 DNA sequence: TGTGCCAGCAGTTACTCGGCAGGGGGCAACCGGGAGCAGTACTTC. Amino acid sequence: CASSYSAGGNREQYF.

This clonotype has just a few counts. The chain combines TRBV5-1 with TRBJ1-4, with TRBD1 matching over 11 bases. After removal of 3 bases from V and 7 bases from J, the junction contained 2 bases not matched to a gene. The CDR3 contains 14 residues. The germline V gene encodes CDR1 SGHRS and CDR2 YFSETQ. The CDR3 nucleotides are TGCGCCAGCAGCTCGGGACAGGGGGTTGAAAAACTGTTTTTT. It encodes CASSSGQGVEKLFF.

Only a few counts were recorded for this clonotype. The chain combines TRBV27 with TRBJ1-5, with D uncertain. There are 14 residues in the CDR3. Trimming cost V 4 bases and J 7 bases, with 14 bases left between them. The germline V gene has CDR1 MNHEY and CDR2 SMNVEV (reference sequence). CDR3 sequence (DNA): TGTGCCAGCAGTTCAAAGGGAGGTGGCCAGCCCCAGCATTTT. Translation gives CASSSKGGGQPQHF.

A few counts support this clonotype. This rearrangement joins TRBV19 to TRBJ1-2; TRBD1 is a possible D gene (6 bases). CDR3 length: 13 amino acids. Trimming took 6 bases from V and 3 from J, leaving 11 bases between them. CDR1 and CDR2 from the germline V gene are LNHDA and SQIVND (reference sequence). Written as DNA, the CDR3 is TGTGCCAGTAGACCCGGACAGCACTATGGCTACACCTTC. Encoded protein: CASRPGQHYGYTF.

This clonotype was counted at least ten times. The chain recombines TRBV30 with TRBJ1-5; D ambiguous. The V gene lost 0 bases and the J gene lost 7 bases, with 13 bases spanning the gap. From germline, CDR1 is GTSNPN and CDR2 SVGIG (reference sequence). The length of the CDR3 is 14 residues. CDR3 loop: CAWSVSGTGQPQHF. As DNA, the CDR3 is TGTGCCTGGAGTGTTTCCGGTACTGGGCAGCCCCAGCATTTT.

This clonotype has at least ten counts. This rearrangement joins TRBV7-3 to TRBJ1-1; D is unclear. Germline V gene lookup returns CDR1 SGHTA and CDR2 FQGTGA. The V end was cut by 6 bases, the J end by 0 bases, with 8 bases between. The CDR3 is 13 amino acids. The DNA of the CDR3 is TGTGCCAGCAGTGCAGGAATGAACACTGAAGCTTTCTTT. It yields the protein CASSAGMNTEAFF.

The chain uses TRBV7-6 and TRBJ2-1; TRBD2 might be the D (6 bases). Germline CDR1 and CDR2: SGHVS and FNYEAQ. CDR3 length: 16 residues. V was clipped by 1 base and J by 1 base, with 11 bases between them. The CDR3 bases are TGTGCCAGCAGCTTAGTTTACGGGAGATCCTACAATGAGCAGTTCTTC. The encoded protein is CASSLVYGRSYNEQFF.

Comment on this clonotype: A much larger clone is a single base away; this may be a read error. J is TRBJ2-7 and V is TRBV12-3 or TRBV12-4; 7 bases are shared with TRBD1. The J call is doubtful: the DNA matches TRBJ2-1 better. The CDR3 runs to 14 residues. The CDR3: CASSFPGQIYEQFF. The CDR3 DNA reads TGTGCCAGCAGTTTCCCGGGACAGATCTACGAGCAGTTCTTC.

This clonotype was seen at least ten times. This CDR3 is CASNSRGLGNEQFF. The CDR3 region has the DNA TGTGCCAGCAACTCACGGGGACTAGGAAATGAGCAGTTCTTC. This rearrangement joins TRBV27 to TRBJ2-1; 8 bases match TRBD2. There are 14 residues in the CDR3. The junction had 9 bases not matched to a gene; V was cut back by 7 bases and J by 7 bases. Germline V gene data show CDR1 as MNHEY and CDR2 as SMNVEV (reference sequence).

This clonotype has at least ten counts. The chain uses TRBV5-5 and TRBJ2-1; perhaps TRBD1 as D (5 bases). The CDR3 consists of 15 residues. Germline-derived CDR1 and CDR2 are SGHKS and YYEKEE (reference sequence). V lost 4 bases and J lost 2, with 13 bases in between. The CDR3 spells CASSLQGTTYNEQFF. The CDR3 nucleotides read TGTGCCAGCAGCCTGCAGGGAACAACCTACAATGAGCAGTTCTTC. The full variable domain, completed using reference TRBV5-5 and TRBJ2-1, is DAGVTQSPTHLIKTRGQQVTLRCSPISGHKSVSWYQQVLGQGPQFIFQYYEKEERGRGNFPDRFSARQFPNYSSELNVNALLLGDSALYLCASSLQGTTYNEQFFGPGTRLTVL.

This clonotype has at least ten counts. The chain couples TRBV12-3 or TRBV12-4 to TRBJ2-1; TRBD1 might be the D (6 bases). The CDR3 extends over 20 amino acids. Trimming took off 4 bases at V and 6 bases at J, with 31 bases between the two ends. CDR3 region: CASSSIGGLGPKGVFNEQFF. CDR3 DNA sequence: TGTGCCAGCAGTTCAATTGGTGGGCTGGGCCCCAAGGGGGTATTCAATGAGCAGTTCTTC.

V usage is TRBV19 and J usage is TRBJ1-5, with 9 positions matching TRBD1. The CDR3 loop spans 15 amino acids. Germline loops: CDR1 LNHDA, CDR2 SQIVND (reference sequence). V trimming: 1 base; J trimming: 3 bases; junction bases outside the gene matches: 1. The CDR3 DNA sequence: TGTGCCAGTAGTATAGGGGACAGGGCCAATCAGCCCCAGCATTTT. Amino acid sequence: CASSIGDRANQPQHF.

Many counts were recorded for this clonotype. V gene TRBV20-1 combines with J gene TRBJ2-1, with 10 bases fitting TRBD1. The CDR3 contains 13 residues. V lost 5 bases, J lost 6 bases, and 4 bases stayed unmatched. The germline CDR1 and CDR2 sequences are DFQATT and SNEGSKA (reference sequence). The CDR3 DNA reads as TGCAGTGCTGGAGGGACAGGGGTCAATGAGCAGTTCTTC. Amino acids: CSAGGTGVNEQFF.

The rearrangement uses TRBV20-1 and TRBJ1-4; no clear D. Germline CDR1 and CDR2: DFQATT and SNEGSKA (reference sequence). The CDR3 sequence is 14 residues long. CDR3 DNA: TGCAGCGCCGTGGTCGCACCAGATAATGAAAAACTGTTTTTT. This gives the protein CSAVVAPDNEKLFF.